This is a list of T cell receptor beta chains from one sample in a study of OX40 agonist ivuxolimab in advanced cancers. Generated by immunoSEQ multiplex PCR, the TCRdb table keeps only in-frame clones and is missing some. The sample shows about 14,000 clones, around 80% of them seen only once. Sample: CD4+ or CD8+ T cells sorted from blood, taken in a trial of the OX40 agonist ivuxolimab. All receptors derive from an adult with an advanced solid tumor such as melanoma, head and neck, liver or kidney cancer. Each CDR3 is given with its conserved first and last residue. A D gene is named only where the DNA matches it firmly. Clone size is stated in some rows and not others, as once, few, many or a class when expanded.

v_call: TRBV15
d_call: NA
j_call: TRBJ1-1
clone_size: NA
cdr3_nt: TGTGCCACCAAAGCGACAGCAATGAACACTGAAGCTTTCTTT
cdr3_aa: CATKATAMNTEAFF

v_call: TRBV5-1
d_call: NA
j_call: TRBJ2-1
clone_size: NA
cdr3_nt: TGCGCCAGCAGCTTGGCCTGGGGACAAAGCTTTATGGATGAGCAGTTCTTC
cdr3_aa: CASSLAWGQSFMDEQFF

v_call: TRBV7-2
d_call: TRBD2
j_call: TRBJ2-1
clone_size: NA
cdr3_nt: TGTGCCAGCAGCTTAACTCTAGCGGGGGCCTACAATGAGCAGTTCTTC
cdr3_aa: CASSLTLAGAYNEQFF

v_call: TRBV4-1
d_call: TRBD2
j_call: TRBJ2-7
clone_size: NA
cdr3_nt: TGCGCCAGCAGCCTGACCGCGGGGGGACTCTCCTACGAGCAGTACTTC
cdr3_aa: CASSLTAGGLSYEQYF

v_call: TRBV4-1
d_call: TRBD2
j_call: TRBJ2-7
clone_size: NA
cdr3_nt: TGCGCCAGCAGCCAAGAGGCGACTAGCGGGGTCTACGAGCAGTACTTC
cdr3_aa: CASSQEATSGVYEQYF

v_call: TRBV21-1
d_call: NA
j_call: TRBJ2-3
clone_size: NA
cdr3_nt: TGTGCCAGCAGCAAAGGGTCAAGCAGGGTGTCAGATACGCAGTATTTT
cdr3_aa: CASSKGSSRVSDTQYF

v_call: TRBV4-1
d_call: NA
j_call: TRBJ2-1
clone_size: few
cdr3_nt: TGCGCCAGCAGTCGGTTTGGCAATGAGCAGTTCTTC
cdr3_aa: CASSRFGNEQFF

v_call: TRBV5-1
d_call: NA
j_call: TRBJ2-7
clone_size: NA
cdr3_nt: TGCGCCAGCAGCTTGGCCTTGGGCGAGAGAAACGAGCAGTACTTC
cdr3_aa: CASSLALGERNEQYF

v_call: TRBV6-1
d_call: NA
j_call: TRBJ2-1
clone_size: NA
cdr3_nt: TGTGCCAGCAGTGGTGACTCCTACAATGAGCAGTTCTTC
cdr3_aa: CASSGDSYNEQFF

v_call: TRBV27
d_call: TRBD1
j_call: TRBJ2-1
clone_size: NA
cdr3_nt: TGTGCCAGCAGCCAGGGGGTTACGGACAATGAGCAGTTCTTC
cdr3_aa: CASSQGVTDNEQFF

v_call: TRBV25-1
d_call: TRBD1
j_call: TRBJ2-2
clone_size: NA
cdr3_nt: TGTGCCAGCAGTGTCGGACAGGAGGACACCGGGGAGCTGTTTTTT
cdr3_aa: CASSVGQEDTGELFF

v_call: TRBV19
d_call: NA
j_call: TRBJ1-4
clone_size: NA
cdr3_nt: TGTGCCAGTAGCTGGTCTCGCGAAAAACTGTTTTTT
cdr3_aa: CASSWSREKLFF

v_call: TRBV6-1
d_call: TRBD1
j_call: TRBJ2-7
clone_size: once
cdr3_nt: TGTGCCAGCAGTGATCAAGGGGACAGCTCCTACGAGCAGTACTTC
cdr3_aa: CASSDQGDSSYEQYF

v_call: TRBV10-3
d_call: NA
j_call: TRBJ1-3
clone_size: NA
cdr3_nt: TGTGCCATCAGTGAGTCAGGAAACACCATATATTTT
cdr3_aa: CAISESGNTIYF

v_call: TRBV7-2
d_call: NA
j_call: TRBJ2-2
clone_size: NA
cdr3_nt: TGTGCCAGCAGCCCCCCGGGGTCACCCGGGGAGCTGTTTTTT
cdr3_aa: CASSPPGSPGELFF

v_call: TRBV27
d_call: TRBD1
j_call: TRBJ1-5
clone_size: NA
cdr3_nt: TGTGCCAGCAGTTTGGCAGGGGGCAAGCCCCAGCATTTT
cdr3_aa: CASSLAGGKPQHF

v_call: TRBV7-9
d_call: TRBD1
j_call: TRBJ2-7
clone_size: NA
cdr3_nt: TGTGCCAGCAGCCCCGGGACAGGGGGGAGCCTCTACGAGCAGTACTTC
cdr3_aa: CASSPGTGGSLYEQYF

v_call: TRBV2
d_call: NA
j_call: TRBJ2-7
clone_size: few
cdr3_nt: TGTGCCAGCAGTCAAACCACAGGGATTGAGCAGTACTTC
cdr3_aa: CASSQTTGIEQYF

v_call: TRBV5-1
d_call: TRBD1
j_call: TRBJ2-2
clone_size: NA
cdr3_nt: TGCGCCAGCAGCTTGGCCGCACAGGGGGTAAACACCGGGGAGCTGTTTTTT
cdr3_aa: CASSLAAQGVNTGELFF

v_call: TRBV2
d_call: NA
j_call: TRBJ2-7
clone_size: NA
cdr3_nt: TGTGCCAGCAGTCTGGACACCAGCTACGAGCAGTACTTC
cdr3_aa: CASSLDTSYEQYF

v_call: TRBV7-7
d_call: NA
j_call: TRBJ2-1
clone_size: NA
cdr3_nt: TGTGCTAGCAGCCCTCCAGCGGTCGGCTACAATGAGCAGTTCTTC
cdr3_aa: CASSPPAVGYNEQFF

v_call: TRBV10-2
d_call: TRBD1
j_call: TRBJ2-7
clone_size: NA
cdr3_nt: TGCGCCAGCAGTGAGTCGCCGGGACAGATCTTCTACGAGCAGTACTTC
cdr3_aa: CASSESPGQIFYEQYF

v_call: TRBV7-2
d_call: NA
j_call: TRBJ1-2
clone_size: NA
cdr3_nt: TGTGCCAGCAGCTTAGGAGCAGGGAACTATGGCTACACCTTC
cdr3_aa: CASSLGAGNYGYTF

v_call: TRBV6-1
d_call: NA
j_call: TRBJ1-1
clone_size: NA
cdr3_nt: TGTGCCAGCAGTGAATGGGCAGGGCCCGAGACTGAAGCTTTCTTT
cdr3_aa: CASSEWAGPETEAFF